Shown below are 27 T cell receptor beta chains from a single sample sequenced in a study of cytomegalovirus exposure and HLA in healthy donors. The PCR ran on 60 Vbeta and 13 Jbeta primers. Measured with immunoSEQ multiplex PCR; TCRdb has only the in-frame clones, and not every one. Among fewer than 150,000 clones listed, around three quarters were seen once. The specimen was PBMCs. All receptors come from a man aged 35 to 55 in good health and CMV-seropositive.

By sample fraction, this clone is medium-sized. The CDR3 region has the DNA TGTGCCAGCAGCCCGAGTCAGGGGAAGTTGTTCAATGAGCAGTTCTTC. It yields the protein CASSPSQGKLFNEQFF. The chain employs TRBV7-9 and TRBJ2-1; TRBD1 is a possible D gene (6 bases). V was pared by 5 bases and J by 6 bases, with 20 bases between. Germline values: CDR1 SEHNR, CDR2 FQNEAQ (reference sequence). CDR3 size: 16 residues.

The genes are TRBV14 and TRBJ2-7; 8 bases align to TRBD1. V shed 0 bases, J shed 2 bases, and the junction held 6 bases outside the gene matches. The CDR3 spans 16 residues. Germline V gives CDR1 SGHDN, CDR2 FVKESK. DNA of the CDR3: TGTGCCAGCAGCCAAGAGGGCAGGGGGCGCCCCTACGAGCAGTACTTC. It specifies CASSQEGRGRPYEQYF.

The gene calls are TRBV7-9 and TRBJ1-4; D is perhaps TRBD1 (5 bases). Looked up from germline, CDR1 is SEHNR and CDR2 is FQNEAQ (reference sequence). The CDR3 covers 15 residues. Trimming cost V 5 bases and J 5 bases, with 15 bases left between them. CDR3 DNA sequence: TGTGCCAGCAGCCCGGGCGGGGCCTCAAATGAAAAACTGTTTTTT. Translating it yields CASSPGGASNEKLFF.

The V and J genes are TRBV5-6 and TRBJ2-7; 10 bases agree with TRBD1. The CDR3 loop spans 15 amino acids. The V and J ends lost 4 bases and 2 bases, in that order; junction bases with no gene match: 6. The germline gives CDR1 SGHDT, CDR2 YYEEEE. The CDR3 here is CASSGAGTGAYEQYF. The DNA of the CDR3 is TGTGCCAGCAGCGGAGCCGGGACAGGGGCCTACGAGCAGTACTTC.

This clone was observed a handful of times. This rearrangement joins TRBV7-2 to TRBJ1-3, with unresolved D. The V and J ends lost 1 base and 0 bases respectively, with 10 bases between them. CDR1 is SGHTA and CDR2 is FQGNSA in the germline V gene. The CDR3 runs to 16 residues. The chain's CDR3 is CASSLGALFSGNTIYF. As DNA, the CDR3 is TGTGCCAGCAGCTTAGGTGCCCTATTCTCTGGAAACACCATATATTTT.

The chain employs TRBV2 and TRBJ1-5, with 7 bases identical to TRBD1. The length of the CDR3 is 13 residues. The junction had 5 bases not matched to a gene; V was cut back by 6 bases and J by 6 bases. Germline values: CDR1 SNHLY, CDR2 FYNNEI. The DNA for the CDR3 is TGTGCCAGCAGACTTGACAGGGTTCAGCCCCAGCATTTT. This gives the protein CASRLDRVQPQHF.

This chain uses TRBV5-1 with TRBJ2-2; no reliable D call. The length of the CDR3 is 14 residues. The V gene's germline CDR1 is SGHRS and CDR2 YFSETQ. Trimming shortened V by 2 bases and J by 4 bases, and 9 bases separated the two germline ends. CDR3 sequence reads: CASSLPGGTGELFF. The CDR3 DNA reads as TGCGCCAGCAGCTTACCGGGTGGCACCGGGGAGCTGTTTTTT. Full variable domain (missing parts from reference TRBV5-1 and TRBJ2-2): KAGVTQTPRYLIKTRGQQVTLSCSPISGHRSVSWYQQTPGQGLQFLFEYFSETQRNKGNFPGRFSGRQFSNSRSEMNVSTLELGDSALYLCASSLPGGTGELFFGEGSRLTVL.

The chain recombines TRBV6-1 with TRBJ2-2, with a tentative D call TRBD2 (6 bases). The germline CDR1 and CDR2 sequences are MNHNS and SASEGT. This CDR3 comprises 14 residues. Trimming removed 7 bases at V and 5 bases at J, with 14 bases between. The DNA of the CDR3 is TGTGCCAGCACCCCCCAGGAGGGGACCGGGGAGCTGTTTTTT. Its protein is CASTPQEGTGELFF.

V usage is TRBV10-3 and J usage is TRBJ2-5; 10 bases are a match to TRBD1. Germline trimming cut 4 bases from V and 5 bases from J; bases unmatched to any gene: 1. The CDR3 consists of 13 residues. CDR1 is ENHRY, CDR2 SYGVKD, per germline. The CDR3 is CAISGGQGETQYF. The CDR3 DNA follows: TGTGCCATCAGTGGGGGACAGGGGGAGACCCAGTACTTC.

The V gene is TRBV27, the J gene TRBJ1-1; 9 bases fit TRBD1. With V trimmed by 8 bases and J by 5 bases, 6 bases remained unmatched. Per the germline V gene, CDR1 is MNHEY and CDR2 is SMNVEV (reference sequence). This CDR3 comprises 13 residues. The CDR3 nucleotides read TGTGCCAGCTTCGGGACAGGGTCGACTGAAGCTTTCTTT. It translates to CASFGTGSTEAFF.

The chain uses TRBV25-1 and TRBJ1-1; 9 bases line up with TRBD1. Unmatched junction bases numbered 5, after V lost 5 bases and J lost 4 bases. Germline V gene data show CDR1 as MGHDK and CDR2 as SYGVNS. This CDR3 comprises 14 residues. In nucleotides, the CDR3 is TGTGCCAGCAGTAAAATACAGGGGGCCACTGAAGCTTTCTTT. It yields the protein CASSKIQGATEAFF.

The chain combines TRBV28 with TRBJ2-5; D is ambiguous. V lost 2 bases and J lost 11, with 15 bases in between. CDR3 length equals 13 residues. Germline-derived CDR1 and CDR2 are MDHEN and SYDVKM. The CDR3 here is CASSLEVPMEQYF. The CDR3 DNA is TGTGCCAGCAGTTTAGAGGTTCCGATGGAGCAGTACTTC.

The rearrangement links TRBV7-2 to TRBJ2-2; 9 bases agree with TRBD1. The trim removed 5 bases at V and 0 bases at J, leaving 1 base unmatched. The germline CDR1 and CDR2 sequences are SGHTA and FQGNSA. The CDR3 length is 15 residues. The CDR3 region has the DNA TGTGCCAGCAGCCGGGACAGGGCGAACACCGGGGAGCTGTTTTTT. It encodes CASSRDRANTGELFF.

V usage is TRBV13 and J usage is TRBJ2-3, with D possibly matching TRBD1 (5 bases). Germline loops: CDR1 PRHDT, CDR2 FYEKMQ (reference sequence). Trimming shortened V by 5 bases and J by 1 base, and 16 bases separated the two germline ends. This CDR3 contains 16 residues. The CDR3 protein is CASSPLVARGTDTQYF. The CDR3 DNA is TGTGCCAGCAGCCCTCTGGTCGCCAGGGGCACAGATACGCAGTATTTT.

This sequence joins TRBV28 and TRBJ1-1; 7 bases match TRBD1. J was trimmed by 0 bases and V by 5 bases; bases with no gene match: 6. The germline V gene encodes CDR1 MDHEN and CDR2 SYDVKM. CDR3 length equals 15 residues. In DNA, the CDR3 is TGTGCCAGCAGTCCTCGACAGGGCATGAACACTGAAGCTTTCTTT. Protein: CASSPRQGMNTEAFF.

The rearrangement uses TRBV4-3 and TRBJ1-6; the D gene is possibly TRBD1 (5 bases). This CDR3 region has 16 residues. Germline V gene sequence: CDR1 LGHNA, CDR2 YSLEER. Trimming removed 2 bases at V and 4 bases at J, with 12 bases between. In DNA, the CDR3 is TGCGCCAGCAGCCAATGGAAAGGGGCTTATAATTCACCCCTCCACTTT. Protein: CASSQWKGAYNSPLHF.

The V gene is TRBV15, the J gene TRBJ1-4; D is ambiguous. Trimming took 0 bases from V and 7 from J, leaving 12 bases between them. The germline V gene encodes CDR1 LNHNV and CDR2 YYDKDF (reference sequence). The CDR3 sequence is 15 residues long. CDR3 residues: CATSRERITIEKLFF. The CDR3 nucleotides read TGTGCCACCAGCAGAGAGCGGATCACCATTGAAAAACTGTTTTTT.

This clone was detected a few times. The rearrangement joins TRBV6-1 to TRBJ1-1; D is unresolved. CDR1 MNHNS and CDR2 SASEGT come from the germline V gene. The CDR3 runs 13 residues. Trimming took 0 bases from V and 11 from J, leaving 13 bases between them. In DNA form, the CDR3 reads TGTGCCAGCAGTGAAGCGTTCGGGGTGTCTGCTTTCTTT. Protein: CASSEAFGVSAFF.

The V and J genes are TRBV28 and TRBJ1-2, with unresolved D. V was shortened by 2 bases and J by 8 bases, with 9 bases between the two germline ends. The CDR3 is made up of 12 amino acids. CDR1 is MDHEN and CDR2 is SYDVKM in the germline V gene. The CDR3 DNA follows: TGTGCCAGCAGTTTACAGTACCTCGGCTACACCTTC. Protein: CASSLQYLGYTF.

The rearrangement links TRBV14 to TRBJ1-4; D may be TRBD1 (5 bases). The germline V gene has CDR1 SGHDN and CDR2 FVKESK. V lost 4 bases, J lost 5 bases, and 11 bases lay in between. This CDR3 is 14 amino acids long. The CDR3: CASSRQTSNEKLFF. The CDR3 region has the DNA TGTGCCAGCAGCCGACAGACTTCGAATGAAAAACTGTTTTTT. Full variable domain (rest looked up from reference TRBV14 and TRBJ1-4): EAGVTQFPSHSVIEKGQTVTLRCDPISGHDNLYWYRRVMGKEIKFLLHFVKESKQDESGMPNNRFLAERTGGTYSTLKVQPAELEDSGVYFCASSRQTSNEKLFFGSGTQLSVL.

The rearrangement uses TRBV7-2 and TRBJ1-5, with a weak D call TRBD1 (6 bases). V dropped 8 bases and J dropped 4 bases, with 18 bases sitting between them. The CDR3 is 15 amino acids. Looked up from germline, CDR1 is SGHTA and CDR2 is FQGNSA. CDR3 protein: CASGRETGVNQPQHF. DNA for the CDR3: TGTGCCAGCGGGCGAGAGACAGGAGTAAATCAGCCCCAGCATTTT.

V gene TRBV7-8 combines with J gene TRBJ2-2, with 10 bases matching TRBD2. The ends lost 1 base at V and 4 bases at J; junction bases unmatched: 3. This CDR3 has 16 amino acids. Germline V gene lookup returns CDR1 SGHVS and CDR2 FQNEAQ. This CDR3 is CASSLELAGSTGELFF. The CDR3 DNA reads TGTGCCAGCAGCTTAGAACTAGCGGGATCCACCGGGGAGCTGTTTTTT.

J is TRBJ1-1 and V is TRBV4-3; 7 positions match TRBD1. Looked up from germline, CDR1 is LGHNA and CDR2 is YSLEER. The CDR3 consists of 14 residues. The J segment lost 11 bases and the V segment lost 1 base, leaving 10 bases of the junction unmatched. Written as DNA, the CDR3 is TGCGCCAGCAGCCAAGGCCCCGGGCAGGGGGTTGCTTTCTTT. Protein product: CASSQGPGQGVAFF.

V is TRBV11-3 and J is TRBJ2-2; 15 bases are a match to TRBD2. This CDR3 comprises 18 residues. CDR1 and CDR2 (germline): SGHNT, YENEEA. V shed 8 bases, J shed 4 bases, and the junction held 11 bases outside the gene matches. The CDR3 loop reads CASGQGTSGRRGTGELFF. In nucleotides, the CDR3 is TGTGCCAGCGGGCAGGGGACTAGCGGGAGGCGGGGCACCGGGGAGCTGTTTTTT.

The rearrangement uses TRBV5-1 and TRBJ1-1, with D perhaps TRBD1 (5 bases). Germline CDR1 SGHRS, CDR2 YFSETQ. V was clipped by 0 bases and J by 0 bases, with 15 bases between them. This CDR3 is 17 amino acids long. The CDR3 loop reads CASSLAPGIHMNTEAFF. DNA of the CDR3: TGCGCCAGCAGCTTGGCCCCAGGGATACACATGAACACTGAAGCTTTCTTT. Variable domain in full (rest from reference TRBV5-1 and TRBJ1-1): KAGVTQTPRYLIKTRGQQVTLSCSPISGHRSVSWYQQTPGQGLQFLFEYFSETQRNKGNFPGRFSGRQFSNSRSEMNVSTLELGDSALYLCASSLAPGIHMNTEAFFGQGTRLTVV.

This clone was seen only once. This rearrangement joins TRBV6-6 to TRBJ2-7; 8 bases are shared with TRBD1. Germline V gene sequence: CDR1 MNHNY, CDR2 SVGAGI (reference sequence). CDR3 length: 14 residues. Trimming at V came to 5 bases and at J to 0 bases, leaving 3 bases not matched to a gene. The CDR3 nucleotides read TGTGCCAGCAGTCGCGGACAGGGCTCCTACGAGCAGTACTTC. This gives the protein CASSRGQGSYEQYF.

The chain has TRBV19 and TRBJ1-5; 8 bases are a match to TRBD1. This CDR3 contains 17 residues. Germline CDR1 LNHDA, CDR2 SQIVND (reference sequence). The V and J ends lost 4 bases and 1 base, in that order; junction bases with no gene match: 9. CDR3 nucleotides: TGTGCCAGTAGTAGAGGCCAGGGGGCGACGAGCAATCAGCCCCAGCATTTT. Encoded protein: CASSRGQGATSNQPQHF.